These 19 T cell receptor beta chains share one sample of origin, sequenced in a study of CD8 T cells in ankylosing spondylitis. General study results and limits: Seven to nine highly homologous variants formed a TCR beta motif that appeared characteristic of ankylosing spondylitis blood.

Their recognized antigens are unknown. A single record per CDR3 protein comes from TCRdb applying MiXCR to the 5' RACE reads. The sample holds about 480,000 distinct CDR3 sequences, roughly a sixth seen once. The sequencing input was blood, either unsorted or a sorted T cell fraction (not recorded which). The receptor set was obtained from a male donor with ankylosing spondylitis.

This clonotype was seen a few times. This may arise from a read error, as a much more abundant clone is one base away. The CDR3 protein is CASSSDPGNTIYF. CDR3 coding DNA: TGTGCCAGCAGCTCGGACCCTGGAAACACCATATATTTT. The rearrangement links TRBV7-2 to TRBJ1-3; D gene unclear. The CDR3 is made up of 13 amino acids. Germline loops: CDR1 SGHTA, CDR2 FQGNSA. Trimming removed 4 bases from V and 2 bases from J, with 6 bases in between.

A few counts support this clonotype. V and J are TRBV12-3 or TRBV12-4 and TRBJ1-1; D is unresolved. The V and J ends lost 7 bases and 7 bases respectively, with 10 bases between them. This CDR3 has 11 amino acids. The CDR3, as DNA: TGTGCCAGCACCTCGCGGGGTGAAGCTTTCTTT. As protein: CASTSRGEAFF.

This clonotype was counted a few times. The gene calls are TRBV5-1 and TRBJ2-3, with 10 bases matching TRBD1. Germline-derived CDR1 and CDR2 are SGHRS and YFSETQ. The CDR3 totals 15 residues. J gave up 6 bases and V 4 bases, and 8 bases lay outside the gene matches. In DNA form, the CDR3 reads TGCGCCAGCAGCCAATCGACAGGGGGCATGGATACGCAGTATTTT. Translation gives CASSQSTGGMDTQYF. Full variable domain (remainder filled in from reference TRBV5-1 and TRBJ2-3): KAGVTQTPRYLIKTRGQQVTLSCSPISGHRSVSWYQQTPGQGLQFLFEYFSETQRNKGNFPGRFSGRQFSNSRSEMNVSTLELGDSALYLCASSQSTGGMDTQYFGPGTRLTVL.

The genes are TRBV7-3 and TRBJ2-6, with TRBD1 matching 11 bases. The CDR3 covers 18 residues. Per the germline V gene, CDR1 is SGHTA and CDR2 is FQGTGA. Losses at the gene ends were 5 bases for V and 0 bases for J; bases not matched to a gene: 6. The CDR3 DNA is TGTGCCAGCAGCCTCGGGACAGGGGGGTACTCTGGGGCCAACGTCCTGACTTTC. The encoded protein is CASSLGTGGYSGANVLTF.

In this sample, this clonotype turned up a few times. CDR3 amino acids: CASSPTTGYSSGNTIYF. The DNA of the CDR3 is TGTGCCAGCAGCCCTACCACAGGGTACAGCTCTGGAAACACCATATATTTT. The V call is TRBV14, the J call TRBJ1-3, with a tentative D call TRBD1 (6 bases). The CDR3 length is 17 residues. From germline, CDR1 is SGHDN and CDR2 FVKESK. Trimming took off 4 bases at V and 0 bases at J, with 16 bases between the two ends. Variable domain in full (rest from reference TRBV14 and TRBJ1-3): EAGVTQFPSHSVIEKGQTVTLRCDPISGHDNLYWYRRVMGKEIKFLLHFVKESKQDESGMPNNRFLAERTGGTYSTLKVQPAELEDSGVYFCASSPTTGYSSGNTIYFGEGSWLTVV.

V and J are TRBV20-1 and TRBJ2-3, with D uncertain. The CDR3 sequence is 14 residues long. V was shortened by 1 base and J by 0 bases, with 8 bases between the two germline ends. CDR1 is DFQATT and CDR2 is SNEGSKA in the germline V gene (reference sequence). The CDR3 here is CSARAHPSTDTQYF. CDR3 bases: TGCAGTGCTAGAGCCCACCCTAGCACAGATACGCAGTATTTT.

This clonotype came up a few times. The chain carries TRBV7-9 and TRBJ2-3; unclear D gene. Trimming took 5 bases from V and 2 from J, leaving 17 bases between them. CDR1 is SEHNR, CDR2 FQNEAQ, per germline (reference sequence). This CDR3 comprises 16 residues. This chain's CDR3 is CASSTRLPSDTDTQYF. The CDR3 coding sequence is TGTGCCAGCAGCACTCGACTGCCCTCGGACACAGATACGCAGTATTTT.

This chain joins TRBV6-1 and TRBJ2-7; TRBD1 or TRBD2 may be the D gene (6 bases each). V was trimmed by 0 bases and J by 4 bases, leaving 10 bases between them. The CDR3 spans 14 residues. The germline gives CDR1 MNHNS, CDR2 SASEGT. CDR3 bases: TGTGCCAGCAGTGAAGCGGGGGGCGAATACGAGCAGTACTTC. Residues: CASSEAGGEYEQYF.

This clonotype appeared a few times. The chain couples TRBV4-2 to TRBJ1-1; 10 bases agree with TRBD1. V trimming: 4 bases; J trimming: 6 bases; junction bases outside the gene matches: 8. CDR3 length: 15 residues. Germline V gene data show CDR1 as LGHNA and CDR2 as YNFKEQ. CDR3 nucleotide sequence: TGTGCCAGCAGCCCGACCTCGGGACAGGGGTCTGAAGCTTTCTTT. Its translation: CASSPTSGQGSEAFF.

V and J are TRBV20-1 and TRBJ1-2; D uncertain. V lost 7 bases, J lost 2 bases, and 14 bases lay in between. The CDR3 is 13 residues long. Germline lookup yields CDR1 DFQATT and CDR2 SNEGSKA (reference sequence). The CDR3 nucleotides read TGCAGTGTTAGGAGAAGGGCGAACTATGGCTACACCTTC. Amino acids: CSVRRRANYGYTF.

CDR3 nucleotide sequence: TGTGCCAGCATCCCAAGGATCGGGGAGGGGGAGACCCAGTACTTC. Its protein product is CASIPRIGEGETQYF. The chain carries TRBV12-3 or TRBV12-4 and TRBJ2-5; 7 bases line up with TRBD2. This CDR3 has 15 amino acids. V was clipped by 7 bases and J by 5 bases; unmatched bases: 13.

This clonotype occurred a few times. The chain has TRBV25-1 and TRBJ1-6; 7 nucleotides align to TRBD1. Trimming at V came to 5 bases and at J to 6 bases, leaving 7 bases not matched to a gene. CDR1 MGHDK and CDR2 SYGVNS come from the germline V gene. The CDR3 length is 15 residues. DNA of the CDR3: TGTGCCAGCAGTCAGCCAGGGGGTAGTAATTCACCCCTCCACTTT. It specifies CASSQPGGSNSPLHF.

This clonotype has just a few counts. An end of the junction does not agree with germline; a read error may underlie this. CDR3 coding DNA: TGCGCCAGCAGCTTTGGGGGGGGAGAGGCCCAGTACTTC. It translates to CASSFGGGEAQYF. V gene TRBV5-1 combines with J gene TRBJ2-5; 7 bases line up with TRBD2. CDR1 is SGHRS, CDR2 YFSETQ, per germline. The CDR3 runs 13 residues.

This clonotype was picked up a small number of times. The gene calls are TRBV2 and TRBJ1-1; D is uncertain. Trimming left V 8 bases short and J 4 bases short, with 11 bases between. The CDR3 covers 12 residues. Germline V gene lookup returns CDR1 SNHLY and CDR2 FYNNEI. This CDR3 reads CASSAGLTEAFF. The CDR3, as DNA: TGTGCCAGCTCGGCAGGACTCACTGAAGCTTTCTTT.

The chain has TRBV2 and TRBJ2-2, with TRBD2 matching 12 bases. Per germline, CDR1 SNHLY and CDR2 FYNNEI. The CDR3 runs to 15 residues. With 4 bases clipped from V and 9 bases from J, the junction kept 6 bases outside the gene matches. The CDR3: CASSGTSGARRELFF. The CDR3 DNA is TGTGCCAGCAGTGGGACTAGCGGGGCCCGTCGGGAGCTGTTTTTT.

This clonotype showed up many times. J is TRBJ2-7 and V is TRBV5-1; the D is unclear. CDR1 SGHRS and CDR2 YFSETQ come from the germline V gene. The CDR3 runs to 11 residues. V gave up 1 base and J gave up 9 bases, with 8 bases separating them. CDR3: CASSLSVRQYF. The CDR3 nucleotides read TGCGCCAGCAGCTTGTCTGTCAGGCAGTACTTC.

This clonotype was counted only a few times. CDR3 nucleotide sequence: TGTGCCAGCAGGTACAGGGTTGGCACTGAAGCTTTCTTT. It is translated as CASRYRVGTEAFF. The chain carries TRBV2 and TRBJ1-1; perhaps TRBD1 as D (6 bases). V lost 6 bases and J lost 4, with 12 bases in between. Germline V gene sequence: CDR1 SNHLY, CDR2 FYNNEI. The length of the CDR3 is 13 residues.

The gene calls are TRBV12-3 or TRBV12-4 and TRBJ1-1; D gene unclear. The V gene lost 5 bases and the J gene lost 1 base, with 8 bases spanning the gap. There are 13 residues in the CDR3. CDR3 sequence reads: CASSASRNTEAFF. CDR3 bases: TGTGCCAGCAGTGCTTCAAGGAACACTGAAGCTTTCTTT.

The J gene is TRBJ1-1, the V gene TRBV20-1, with D uncertain. Germline CDR1 reads DFQATT; CDR2 reads SNEGSKA (reference sequence). The CDR3 contains 12 residues. CDR3 residues: CRAQEKNTEAFF. DNA for the CDR3: TGCAGGGCACAAGAAAAGAACACTGAAGCTTTCTTT.